This TCR beta chain was captured in a study of blood T cell repertoires in COVID-19. Overall study: From the United States, Italy and Spain came samples of acute and convalescent COVID-19. From T cells, B-cell-depleted T cells, or PBMCs came the material, which was cDNA or gDNA.

Original processing methods: Amplification with reference gene primers provided the estimates of nucleated cell counts. Repertoires were generated with immunoSEQ multiplex PCR, while TCRdb's copy carries only in-frame clones and drops some. V, J and clone size were drawn from that table, and D and trimming were deduced from the DNA. The data hold about 86,000 clones, with roughly 83% observed a single time. The V end lost 6 bases, the J end lost 9 bases, and 18 bases lay between the germline ends. CDR3 length: 15 residues. Germline CDR1 MNHEY, CDR2 SMNVEV (reference sequence). V and J are TRBV27 and TRBJ1-6; a possible D gene is TRBD1 (5 bases). The TCR comes from an elderly woman with active or convalescent COVID-19. Source material: peripheral blood. The CDR3 sequence: CASSWTVGGSSPLHF. DNA for the CDR3: TGTGCCAGCAGCTGGACGGTCGGGGGAAGTTCACCCCTCCACTTT.